The rows below give T cell receptor beta chains drawn from one sample of a study of cytomegalovirus exposure and HLA in healthy donors. Assay used: immunoSEQ multiplex PCR; TCRdb lists only in-frame clones, some missing. The sample shows 200,000 to 300,000 clones, about 86% of them seen only once. The sequenced sample consisted of PBMCs. The receptors originated from a man aged 18 to 30 in good health and CMV-seronegative. Each CDR3 is given with its conserved first and last residue. The D gene is left open where the match is weak. A row's size may be missing; if present it is once, few, many or a size class.

clone size | D gene | J gene | V gene | CDR3 protein | CDR3 DNA
NA | NA | TRBJ1-6 | TRBV28 | CASSLFNELRGGVYNSPLHF | TGTGCCAGCAGTTTATTTAATGAATTGCGGGGGGGAGTCTATAATTCACCCCTCCACTTT
NA | TRBD1 | TRBJ2-1 | TRBV4-3 | CASSHSGQGGSNEQFF | TGCGCCAGCAGCCACTCGGGACAGGGAGGGTCCAATGAGCAGTTCTTC
NA | TRBD1 | TRBJ2-7 | TRBV4-3 | CASSLLGQGAYEQYF | TGCGCCAGCAGCCTCCTTGGACAGGGAGCCTACGAGCAGTACTTC
NA | NA | TRBJ2-5 | TRBV5-6 | CASSRVDRETQYF | TGTGCCAGCAGCCGGGTCGACAGGGAGACCCAGTACTTC
NA | TRBD1 | TRBJ1-6 | TRBV5-1 | CASSGQGGTYNSPLHF | TGCGCCAGCAGCGGACAGGGGGGCACCTATAATTCACCCCTCCACTTT
NA | NA | TRBJ2-6 | TRBV29-1 | CSVEEGYGANVLTF | TGCAGCGTTGAGGAGGGGTACGGGGCCAACGTCCTGACTTTC
NA | NA | TRBJ2-7 | TRBV11-2 | CASSLLLASYEQYF | TGTGCCAGCAGCTTATTGCTAGCGTCCTACGAGCAGTACTTC
once | TRBD1 | TRBJ2-7 | TRBV9 | CASSPRQGMAHEQYF | TGTGCCAGCAGCCCCAGACAGGGGATGGCCCACGAGCAGTACTTC
NA | NA | TRBJ2-7 | TRBV21-1 | CASSKGHSYEQYF | TGTGCCAGCAGCAAAGGACACTCCTACGAGCAGTACTTC
few | TRBD1 | TRBJ1-5 | TRBV6-5 | CASRGTDNQPQHF | TGTGCCAGCAGGGGGACAGATAATCAGCCCCAGCATTTT
NA | NA | TRBJ2-5 | TRBV5-1 | CASSPAGDQETQYF | TGCGCCAGCAGCCCGGCAGGGGACCAAGAGACCCAGTACTTC
NA | NA | TRBJ2-7 | TRBV10-3 | CAIRNPKGRNDEQYF | TGTGCCATCAGGAACCCTAAGGGGCGAAACGACGAGCAGTACTTC
NA | TRBD1 | TRBJ2-2 | TRBV19 | CATGQGNTGELFF | TGTGCCACCGGACAGGGGAACACCGGGGAGCTGTTTTTT
NA | TRBD1 | TRBJ2-7 | TRBV6-6 | CASSLLGQGYEQYF | TGTGCCAGCAGTCTCCTGGGACAGGGGTACGAGCAGTACTTC
NA | NA | TRBJ1-3 | TRBV18 | CASSAGPPSSGNTIYF | TGTGCCAGCTCGGCAGGGCCCCCGAGCTCTGGAAACACCATATATTTT
NA | NA | TRBJ1-2 | TRBV27 | CASTVSGGNYGYTF | TGTGCCAGCACCGTTAGCGGGGGAAACTATGGCTACACCTTC
few | TRBD2 | TRBJ2-2 | TRBV7-8 | CASTKGSGGTGELFF | TGTGCCAGCACCAAGGGCAGCGGGGGCACCGGGGAGCTGTTTTTT
NA | NA | TRBJ1-6 | TRBV6-5 | CASSPTPGQSSPLHF | TGTGCCAGCAGTCCGACTCCGGGTCAGAGCTCACCCCTCCACTTT
NA | NA | TRBJ2-2 | TRBV2 | CAAAIETGELFF | TGTGCCGCCGCGATCGAGACCGGGGAGCTGTTTTTT
NA | NA | TRBJ1-5 | TRBV5-6 | CASSLRRGPQHF | TGTGCCAGCAGCTTGAGAAGGGGGCCCCAGCATTTT
once | NA | TRBJ1-4 | TRBV4-2 | CASSQVQEKLFF | TGTGCCAGCAGCCAAGTGCAGGAAAAACTGTTTTTT
once | TRBD1 | TRBJ1-5 | TRBV27 | CASSLEGTGAGNQPQHF | TGTGCCAGCAGTTTGGAGGGAACAGGGGCGGGCAATCAGCCCCAGCATTTT
few | NA | TRBJ2-3 | TRBV5-6 | CASSYGEGVTQYF | TGTGCCAGCAGCTACGGGGAGGGGGTTACGCAGTATTTT
NA | TRBD2 | TRBJ2-3 | TRBV5-1 | CASSLIGLAGSRDTQYF | TGCGCCAGCAGCCTGATCGGACTAGCGGGGTCACGAGATACGCAGTATTTT
NA | TRBD2 | TRBJ2-7 | TRBV5-5 | CASSWGAGPIYEQYF | TGTGCCAGCAGCTGGGGAGCGGGACCGATTTACGAGCAGTACTTC
few | TRBD1 | TRBJ2-7 | TRBV27 | CASRKPGQGTYEQYF | TGTGCCAGCAGAAAACCGGGACAGGGAACCTACGAGCAGTACTTC
NA | NA | TRBJ1-2 | TRBV4-1 | CASSQSSSPPNYGYTF | TGCGCCAGCAGCCAATCTTCGAGCCCTCCTAACTATGGCTACACCTTC
NA | NA | TRBJ1-5 | TRBV7-2 | CASSPYRTDNQPQHF | TGTGCCAGCAGCCCATATCGGACAGACAATCAGCCCCAGCATTTT
NA | NA | TRBJ1-5 | TRBV6-6 | CASRHRGQPQHF | TGTGCCAGCAGGCACCGGGGTCAGCCCCAGCATTTT
NA | TRBD2 | TRBJ2-1 | TRBV27 | CASRPGLAGNEQFF | TGTGCCAGCAGGCCGGGACTAGCGGGGAATGAGCAGTTCTTC
NA | TRBD2 | TRBJ2-5 | TRBV10-3 | CATGGTPETQYF | TGTGCCACCGGGGGGACTCCGGAGACCCAGTACTTC